What follows are 8 T cell receptor beta chains derived from one specimen sequenced in a study of T cells after yellow fever vaccination. TCRdb ran MiXCR on the 5' RACE reads and lists one entry per CDR3 protein. This table has hundreds of thousands of distinct CDR3 sequences, 8.5% to 9% appearing once. The specimen was PBMCs, collected on the day of the first yellow fever vaccination. These receptor sequences come from a man younger than 35 who received the YFV17D yellow fever vaccine.

This clonotype showed up just a few times. This chain uses TRBV3-1 with TRBJ2-2; 9 bases match TRBD1. From germline, CDR1 is LGHDT and CDR2 YNNKEL (reference sequence). J gave up 7 bases and V 7 bases, and 13 bases lay outside the gene matches. The CDR3 has 16 amino acids. The CDR3: CASISSGTGKVGELFF. The CDR3 nucleotides read TGTGCCAGCATATCGTCCGGGACAGGGAAGGTCGGGGAGCTGTTTTTT.

V usage is TRBV7-8 and J usage is TRBJ1-5; D call uncertain. The CDR3 is 15 residues long. The germline V gene encodes CDR1 SGHVS and CDR2 FQNEAQ. Trimming removed 2 bases from V and 2 bases from J, with 10 bases in between. Here the CDR3 DNA reads TGTGCCAGCAGCTTAATCCTAGAGGGCAATCAGCCCCAGCATTTT. This gives the protein CASSLILEGNQPQHF. The variable domain in full, completed from reference TRBV7-8 and TRBJ1-5, reads GAGVSQSPRYKVAKRGQDVALRCDPISGHVSLFWYQQALGQGPEFLTYFQNEAQLDKSGLPSDRFFAERPEGSVSTLKIQRTQQEDSAVYLCASSLILEGNQPQHFGDGTRLSIL.

This chain joins TRBV5-6 and TRBJ2-1, with D possibly TRBD2 on 6 matching bases. Germline V gene sequence: CDR1 SGHDT, CDR2 YYEEEE. The CDR3 covers 16 residues. The V end was cut by 2 bases, the J end by 5 bases, with 17 bases between. The DNA of the CDR3 is TGTGCCAGCAGCTTCGGGGGATACGGATTAGACAATGAGCAGTTCTTC. This codes for CASSFGGYGLDNEQFF.

This clonotype has a handful of counts. The gene calls are TRBV12-3 or TRBV12-4 and TRBJ1-2; a possible D gene is TRBD1 (5 bases). CDR3 length: 14 amino acids. V shed 7 bases and J shed 7 bases, with 19 bases lying between them. The CDR3 DNA follows: TGTGCCAGCACCCCGGGACGGCCTACGGGTGGCTACACCTTC. This encodes CASTPGRPTGGYTF.

A few counts support this clonotype. V gene TRBV9 combines with J gene TRBJ1-5; D is unresolved. Germline V lookup: CDR1 SGDLS, CDR2 YYNGEE. V gave up 0 bases and J gave up 1 base, with 8 bases separating them. The CDR3 covers 15 residues. The CDR3 sequence: CASSVGLQSNQPQHF. CDR3 bases: TGTGCCAGCAGCGTAGGGCTACAGAGCAATCAGCCCCAGCATTTT.

This sequence joins TRBV7-2 and TRBJ1-5; D gene unclear. V gave up 1 base and J gave up 2 bases, with 9 bases separating them. This CDR3 is 15 amino acids long. CDR1 and CDR2 (germline): SGHTA, FQGNSA. The CDR3 sequence: CASSLGSRGNQPQHF. CDR3 DNA sequence: TGTGCCAGCAGCTTAGGATCCCGGGGCAATCAGCCCCAGCATTTT.

V is TRBV20-1 and J is TRBJ2-1, with TRBD2 identical over 7 bases. CDR1 is DFQATT, CDR2 SNEGSKA, per germline (reference sequence). The CDR3 covers 16 residues. V lost 4 bases, J lost 5 bases, and 14 bases stayed unmatched. In nucleotides, the CDR3 is TGCAGTGCTAATCCCCCTAGACTAGCAGTCAACAATGAGCAGTTCTTC. This encodes CSANPPRLAVNNEQFF.

The chain uses TRBV5-5 and TRBJ2-7, with D possibly being TRBD1 (6 bases). Germline CDR1 and CDR2: SGHKS and YYEKEE (reference sequence). V was cut by 1 base and J by 0 bases, with 11 bases left in between. CDR3 size: 15 residues. The CDR3 bases are TGTGCCAGCAGCTTGCGATGGGACACCTCCTACGAGCAGTACTTC. This translates into CASSLRWDTSYEQYF. Full variable domain (missing parts from reference TRBV5-5 and TRBJ2-7): DAGVTQSPTHLIKTRGQQVTLRCSPISGHKSVSWYQQVLGQGPQFIFQYYEKEERGRGNFPDRFSARQFPNYSSELNVNALLLGDSALYLCASSLRWDTSYEQYFGPGTRLTVT.